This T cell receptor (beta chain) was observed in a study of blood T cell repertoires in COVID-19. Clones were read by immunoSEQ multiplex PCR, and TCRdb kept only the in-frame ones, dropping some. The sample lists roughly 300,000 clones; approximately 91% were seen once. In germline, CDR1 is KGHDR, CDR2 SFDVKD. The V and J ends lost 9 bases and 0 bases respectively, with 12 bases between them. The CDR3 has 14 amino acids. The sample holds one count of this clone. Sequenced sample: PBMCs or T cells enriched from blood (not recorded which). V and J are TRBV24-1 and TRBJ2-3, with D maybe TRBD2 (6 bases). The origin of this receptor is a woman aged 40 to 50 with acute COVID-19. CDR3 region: CATGSSESTDTQYF. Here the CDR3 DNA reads TGTGCCACCGGGTCTAGCGAGAGCACAGATACGCAGTATTTT.